This is a list of T cell receptor beta chains from one sample in a study of long-term antiretroviral therapy in people with HIV. The repertoire was sequenced with immunoSEQ multiplex PCR; TCRdb's copy has only in-frame clones and lacks some. The sample has 9,000 to 13,000 clones, about four fifths seen once. The specimen was unsorted PBMCs, collected 1.8 years after starting antiretroviral therapy. These receptors all stem from a man aged 35-49 years with HIV. Each CDR3 is given with its conserved first and last residue. A D gene is named only where the DNA matches it firmly. Clone size is stated in some rows and not others, as once, few, many or a class when expanded.

J gene | D gene | clone size | V gene | CDR3 protein | CDR3 DNA
TRBJ2-2 | NA | NA | TRBV30 | CAWSPPTGELFF | TGTGCCTGGAGTCCACCCACCGGGGAGCTGTTTTTT
TRBJ1-3 | NA | medium-sized | TRBV7-6 | CASSLDNRVTSGNTIYF | TGTGCCAGCAGCTTAGATAACAGGGTGACCTCTGGAAACACCATATATTTT
TRBJ2-7 | TRBD2 | few | TRBV5-5 | CASSDGLAGNSYEQYF | TGTGCCAGCAGCGACGGACTAGCGGGAAACTCCTACGAGCAGTACTTC
TRBJ2-5 | NA | NA | TRBV5-4 | CASSFGAAVTGETQYF | TGTGCCAGCAGCTTCGGAGCCGCTGTGACTGGGGAGACCCAGTACTTC
TRBJ2-4 | NA | NA | TRBV28 | CASSFPENIQYF | TGTGCCAGCAGTTTCCCAGAAAACATTCAGTACTTC
TRBJ2-7 | NA | NA | TRBV25-1 | CASSEYNEQYF | TGTGCCAGCAGTGAATATAACGAGCAGTACTTC
TRBJ1-2 | TRBD1 | NA | TRBV25-1 | CASRGQGIDGYTF | TGTGCCAGCAGAGGACAGGGGATTGATGGCTACACCTTC
TRBJ2-3 | NA | NA | TRBV5-1 | CASSLGVGFTDTQYF | TGCGCCAGCAGCTTGGGGGTCGGATTCACAGATACGCAGTATTTT
TRBJ1-5 | NA | few | TRBV7-8 | CASSLDSVAQQPQHF | TGTGCCAGCAGCTTGGACAGCGTAGCTCAACAGCCCCAGCATTTT
TRBJ1-2 | NA | NA | TRBV10-3 | CAISAGVPNSVIYGYTF | TGTGCCATCAGTGCAGGGGTACCGAACTCGGTGATCTATGGCTACACCTTC
TRBJ1-1 | NA | NA | TRBV7-8 | CASSLAVGVGRNTEAFF | TGTGCCAGCAGCTTAGCTGTGGGGGTGGGTCGGAACACTGAAGCTTTCTTT
TRBJ2-2 | NA | NA | TRBV7-2 | CASSLRTKTGELFF | TGTGCCAGCAGCCTGCGAACAAAAACCGGGGAGCTGTTTTTT
TRBJ1-2 | NA | NA | TRBV27 | CASSLTGAGYGYTF | TGTGCCAGCAGTCTTACCGGGGCGGGCTATGGCTACACCTTC
TRBJ2-6 | NA | NA | TRBV9 | CASSVVGLASGANVLTF | TGTGCCAGCAGCGTGGTCGGGCTAGCCTCTGGGGCCAACGTCCTGACTTTC
TRBJ2-5 | NA | NA | TRBV19 | CASSQGSETQYF | TGTGCCAGTAGTCAGGGGTCGGAGACCCAGTACTTC
TRBJ2-5 | TRBD2 | NA | TRBV9 | CASSVAVGEGTQYF | TGTGCCAGCAGCGTAGCTGTGGGGGAGGGGACCCAGTACTTC
TRBJ2-5 | NA | NA | TRBV29-1 | CSVGQPETQYF | TGCAGCGTTGGACAGCCCGAGACCCAGTACTTC
TRBJ1-2 | NA | NA | TRBV28 | CASKGQGWPNYGYTF | TGTGCCAGCAAGGGCCAGGGTTGGCCTAACTATGGCTACACCTTC
TRBJ1-5 | NA | few | TRBV7-2 | CASSPLNQPQHF | TGTGCCAGCAGCCCTCTCAATCAGCCCCAGCATTTT
TRBJ2-1 | TRBD2 | NA | TRBV7-9 | CASSLAGGINEQFF | TGTGCCAGCAGTTTAGCGGGAGGGATCAATGAGCAGTTCTTC
TRBJ1-2 | TRBD1 | few | TRBV27 | CASRDRGHGYTF | TGTGCCAGCAGGGACAGGGGACATGGCTACACCTTC
TRBJ1-2 | NA | NA | TRBV6-1 | CASSNWGTGIYGYTF | TGTGCCAGCAGTAATTGGGGTACGGGGATCTATGGCTACACCTTC
TRBJ2-5 | NA | NA | TRBV5-4 | CASSLAGAQETQYF | TGTGCCAGCAGCTTGGCAGGGGCACAAGAGACCCAGTACTTC
TRBJ2-1 | TRBD2 | NA | TRBV9 | CASSDGLAGYNEQFF | TGTGCCAGCAGTGACGGACTAGCGGGATACAATGAGCAGTTCTTC
TRBJ2-4 | NA | NA | TRBV4-1 | CASSQERESNIQYF | TGCGCCAGCAGCCAAGAACGGGAGTCAAACATTCAGTACTTC
TRBJ2-7 | NA | NA | TRBV14 | CASSQDLGQFYEQYF | TGTGCCAGCAGCCAAGATCTCGGTCAGTTCTACGAGCAGTACTTC
TRBJ2-2 | NA | NA | TRBV25-1 | CASSELDTGELFF | TGTGCCAGCAGTGAATTGGACACCGGGGAGCTGTTTTTT
TRBJ1-4 | NA | NA | TRBV5-4 | CASSRTVATNEKLFF | TGTGCCAGCAGCCGGACGGTTGCAACTAATGAAAAACTGTTTTTT
TRBJ1-1 | NA | NA | TRBV28 | CASSLTDTLVNTEAFF | TGTGCCAGCAGTTTAACGGACACCTTAGTGAACACTGAAGCTTTCTTT
TRBJ2-7 | NA | NA | TRBV27 | CASSFRSSYEQYF | TGTGCCAGCAGTTTCAGGAGCTCCTACGAGCAGTACTTC
TRBJ2-2 | NA | few | TRBV19 | CASSMAPGSGELFF | TGTGCCAGTAGTATGGCCCCAGGGTCCGGGGAGCTGTTTTTT
TRBJ1-5 | NA | once | TRBV10-3 | CATGTYNQPQHF | TGTGCCACCGGGACGTACAATCAGCCCCAGCATTTT
TRBJ2-7 | NA | NA | TRBV19 | CASTTSGPYEQYF | TGTGCCAGTACTACTTCAGGGCCCTACGAGCAGTACTTC
TRBJ1-5 | NA | NA | TRBV6-5 | CASRTTGNQPQHF | TGTGCCAGCAGAACGACGGGCAATCAGCCCCAGCATTTT
TRBJ2-2 | NA | few | TRBV21-1 | CASSSYPGLETTGELFF | TGTGCCAGCAGCAGTTATCCGGGACTAGAAACCACCGGGGAGCTGTTTTTT
TRBJ1-1 | TRBD1 | NA | TRBV27 | CASSQGGIRVGEAFF | TGTGCCAGCAGTCAGGGGGGGATCAGGGTGGGTGAAGCTTTCTTT
TRBJ2-5 | NA | NA | TRBV5-1 | CASSNPSNQETQYF | TGCGCCAGCAGCAACCCATCAAACCAAGAGACCCAGTACTTC
TRBJ1-5 | NA | NA | TRBV6-5 | CASRDGRTNQPQHF | TGTGCCAGCAGAGACGGACGGACCAATCAGCCCCAGCATTTT
TRBJ2-3 | NA | NA | TRBV28 | CASSLGGSTDTQYF | TGTGCCAGCAGTTTGGGCGGAAGCACAGATACGCAGTATTTT
TRBJ2-2 | NA | once | TRBV11-3 | CASSLAGASGELFF | TGTGCCAGCAGCTTAGCGGGAGCTTCTGGGGAGCTGTTTTTT
TRBJ1-4 | NA | NA | TRBV9 | CASSPLGTRGEKLFF | TGTGCCAGCAGCCCACTCGGGACGCGAGGTGAAAAACTGTTTTTT